This T cell receptor (beta chain) was obtained from a study of cytomegalovirus exposure and HLA in healthy donors. CDR1 SGHNT and CDR2 YENEEA come from the germline V gene. The CDR3 runs to 15 residues. Trimming cost V 0 bases and J 0 bases, with 5 bases left between them. About this clone: Its antigen remains unidentified.

Researchers ran the PCR with 60 Vbeta and 13 Jbeta primers. Some clones are missing from TCRdb's copy, which holds only in-frame ones; the method was immunoSEQ multiplex PCR. The data show about 160,000 clones, roughly 77% seen once. Findings and limits, study-wide: Per published accounts, TCR beta sequences correctly predicted the HLA-A and HLA-B alleles of most subjects. Likely technical artifact: a cluster of highly shared sequence variants.

V usage is TRBV11-3 and J usage is TRBJ2-2; no reliable D call. The TCR originated in a woman younger than 30 in good health and CMV-seronegative. The sequencing sample was made of PBMCs. The CDR3 loop is CASSLDSANTGELFF. The CDR3 DNA reads TGTGCCAGCAGCTTAGACAGCGCGAACACCGGGGAGCTGTTTTTT.